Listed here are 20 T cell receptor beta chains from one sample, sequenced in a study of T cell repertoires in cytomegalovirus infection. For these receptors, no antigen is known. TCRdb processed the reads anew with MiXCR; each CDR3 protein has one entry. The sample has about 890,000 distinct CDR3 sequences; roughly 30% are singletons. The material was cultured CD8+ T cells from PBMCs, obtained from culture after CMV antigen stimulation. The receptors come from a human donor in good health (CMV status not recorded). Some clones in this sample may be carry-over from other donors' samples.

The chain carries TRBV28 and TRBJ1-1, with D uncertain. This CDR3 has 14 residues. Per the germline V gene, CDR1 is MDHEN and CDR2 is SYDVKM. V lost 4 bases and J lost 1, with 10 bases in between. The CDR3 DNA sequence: TGTGCCAGCAGTTCCATGGCGTCGAACACTGAAGCTTTCTTT. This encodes CASSSMASNTEAFF.

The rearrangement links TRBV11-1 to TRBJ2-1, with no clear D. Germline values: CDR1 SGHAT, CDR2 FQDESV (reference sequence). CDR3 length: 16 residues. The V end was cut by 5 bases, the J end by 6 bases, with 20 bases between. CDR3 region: CASSKSAFPTGNEQFF. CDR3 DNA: TGTGCCAGCAGCAAATCAGCATTCCCTACCGGCAATGAGCAGTTCTTC.

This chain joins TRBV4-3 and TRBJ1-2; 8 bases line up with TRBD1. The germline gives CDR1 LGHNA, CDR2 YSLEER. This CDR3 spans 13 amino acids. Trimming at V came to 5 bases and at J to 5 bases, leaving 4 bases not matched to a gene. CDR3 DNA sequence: TGCGCCAGCAGCTACAGGGGGGAATATGGCTACACCTTC. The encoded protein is CASSYRGEYGYTF.

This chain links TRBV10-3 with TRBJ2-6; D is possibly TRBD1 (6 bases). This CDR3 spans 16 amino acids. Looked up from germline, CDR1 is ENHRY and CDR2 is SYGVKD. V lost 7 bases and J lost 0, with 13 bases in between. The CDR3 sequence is CAIKRQASSGANVLTF. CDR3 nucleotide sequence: TGTGCCATCAAAAGACAGGCGAGCTCTGGGGCCAACGTCCTGACTTTC.

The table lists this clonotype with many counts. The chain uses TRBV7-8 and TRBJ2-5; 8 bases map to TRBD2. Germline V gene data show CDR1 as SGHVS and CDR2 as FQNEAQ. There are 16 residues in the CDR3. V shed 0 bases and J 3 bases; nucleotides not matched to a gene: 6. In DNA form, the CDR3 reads TGTGCCAGCAGCTTAGCGTCGCGGGGGGCCGAAGAGACCCAGTACTTC. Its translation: CASSLASRGAEETQYF. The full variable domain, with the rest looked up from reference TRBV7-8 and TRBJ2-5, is GAGVSQSPRYKVAKRGQDVALRCDPISGHVSLFWYQQALGQGPEFLTYFQNEAQLDKSGLPSDRFFAERPEGSVSTLKIQRTQQEDSAVYLCASSLASRGAEETQYFGPGTRLLVL.

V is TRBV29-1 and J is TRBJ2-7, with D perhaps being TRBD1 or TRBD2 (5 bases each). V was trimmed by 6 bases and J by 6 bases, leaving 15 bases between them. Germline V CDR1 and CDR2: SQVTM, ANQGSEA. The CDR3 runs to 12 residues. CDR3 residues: CSVSRVGGEQYF. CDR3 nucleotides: TGCAGCGTCTCCCGGGTTGGGGGCGAGCAGTACTTC.

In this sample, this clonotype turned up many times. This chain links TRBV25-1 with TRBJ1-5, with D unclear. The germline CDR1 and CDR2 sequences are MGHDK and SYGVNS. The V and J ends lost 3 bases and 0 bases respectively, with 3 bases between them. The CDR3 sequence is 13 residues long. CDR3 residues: CASSDYSNQPQHF. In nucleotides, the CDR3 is TGTGCCAGCAGTGATTATAGCAATCAGCCCCAGCATTTT.

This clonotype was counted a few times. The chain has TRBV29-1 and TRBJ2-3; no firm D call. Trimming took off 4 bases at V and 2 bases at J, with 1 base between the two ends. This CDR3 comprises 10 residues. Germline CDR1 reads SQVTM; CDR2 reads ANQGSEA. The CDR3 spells CSVVTDTQYF. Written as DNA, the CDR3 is TGCAGCGTTGTCACAGATACGCAGTATTTT.

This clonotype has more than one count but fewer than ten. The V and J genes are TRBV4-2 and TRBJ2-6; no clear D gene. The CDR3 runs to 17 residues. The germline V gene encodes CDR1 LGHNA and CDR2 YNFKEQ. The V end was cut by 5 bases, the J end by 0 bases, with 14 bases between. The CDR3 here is CASSEIVGYSGANVLTF. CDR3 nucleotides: TGTGCCAGCAGCGAAATAGTGGGCTACTCTGGGGCCAACGTCCTGACTTTC.

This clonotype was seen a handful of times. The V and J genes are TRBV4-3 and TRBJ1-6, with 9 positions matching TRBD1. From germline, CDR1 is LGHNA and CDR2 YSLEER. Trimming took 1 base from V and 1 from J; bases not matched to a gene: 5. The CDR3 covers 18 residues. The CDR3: CASSQAFGQGSYNSPLHF. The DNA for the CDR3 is TGCGCCAGCAGCCAAGCCTTCGGACAGGGGTCCTATAATTCACCCCTCCACTTT.

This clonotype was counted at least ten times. Here the CDR3 reads CASSFQDYHEQYV. CDR3 in DNA: TGTGCCAGCAGCTTTCAGGATTACCACGAGCAGTACGTC. This rearrangement joins TRBV7-8 to TRBJ2-7; D unclear. The CDR3 loop spans 13 amino acids. The germline V gene encodes CDR1 SGHVS and CDR2 FQNEAQ. The ends were cut back, 3 bases at V and 5 bases at J, with 11 bases in the middle.

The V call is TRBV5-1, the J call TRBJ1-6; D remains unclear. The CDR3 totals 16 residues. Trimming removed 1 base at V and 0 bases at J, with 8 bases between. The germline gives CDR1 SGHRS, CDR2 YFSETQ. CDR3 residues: CASSLLGNSYNSPLHF. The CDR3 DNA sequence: TGCGCCAGCAGCTTGTTAGGGAACTCCTATAATTCACCCCTCCACTTT.

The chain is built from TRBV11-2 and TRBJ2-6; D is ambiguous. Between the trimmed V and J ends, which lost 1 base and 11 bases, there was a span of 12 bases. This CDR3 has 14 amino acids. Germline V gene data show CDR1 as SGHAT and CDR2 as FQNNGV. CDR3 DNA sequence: TGTGCCAGCAGCTTAGTCATCTATACGGACGTCCTGACTTTC. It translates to CASSLVIYTDVLTF.

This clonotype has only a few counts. CDR3 sequence: CASSLGGGTRETQYF. CDR3 in DNA: TGTGCCAGCAGCTTAGGGGGGGGGACTAGAGAGACCCAGTACTTC. V and J are TRBV11-2 and TRBJ2-5, with 8 bases identical to TRBD2. Germline V gene sequence: CDR1 SGHAT, CDR2 FQNNGV. This CDR3 is built from 15 residues. V gave up 1 base and J gave up 4 bases; unmatched junction bases: 5. The full variable domain, completed using reference TRBV11-2 and TRBJ2-5, is EAGVAQSPRYKIIEKRQSVAFWCNPISGHATLYWYQQILGQGPKLLIQFQNNGVVDDSQLPKDRFSAERLKGVDSTLKIQPAKLEDSAVYLCASSLGGGTRETQYFGPGTRLLVL.

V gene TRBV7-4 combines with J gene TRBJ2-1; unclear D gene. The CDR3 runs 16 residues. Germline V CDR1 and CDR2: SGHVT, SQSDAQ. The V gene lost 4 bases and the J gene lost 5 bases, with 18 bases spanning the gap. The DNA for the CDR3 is TGTGCCAGCAGCTCTGTGCTGGGATTTCCCAACAATGAGCAGTTCTTC. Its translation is CASSSVLGFPNNEQFF.

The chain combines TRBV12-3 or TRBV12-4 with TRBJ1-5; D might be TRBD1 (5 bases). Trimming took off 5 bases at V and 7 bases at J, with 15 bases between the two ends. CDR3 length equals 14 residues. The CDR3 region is CASSEDKHLQPQHF. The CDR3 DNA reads TGTGCCAGCAGTGAGGACAAACACTTACAGCCCCAGCATTTT.

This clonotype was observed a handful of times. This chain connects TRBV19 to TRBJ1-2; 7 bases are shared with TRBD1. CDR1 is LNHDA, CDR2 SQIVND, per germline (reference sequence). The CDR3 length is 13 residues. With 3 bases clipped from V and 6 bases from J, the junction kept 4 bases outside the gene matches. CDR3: CASSIRTGDGYTF. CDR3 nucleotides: TGTGCCAGTAGTATCCGGACAGGCGATGGCTACACCTTC.

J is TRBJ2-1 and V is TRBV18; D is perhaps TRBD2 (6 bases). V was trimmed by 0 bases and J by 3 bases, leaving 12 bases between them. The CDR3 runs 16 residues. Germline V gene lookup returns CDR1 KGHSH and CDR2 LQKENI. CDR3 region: CASSPPEREYYNEQFF. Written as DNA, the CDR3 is TGTGCCAGCTCACCACCGGAACGGGAGTACTACAATGAGCAGTTCTTC.

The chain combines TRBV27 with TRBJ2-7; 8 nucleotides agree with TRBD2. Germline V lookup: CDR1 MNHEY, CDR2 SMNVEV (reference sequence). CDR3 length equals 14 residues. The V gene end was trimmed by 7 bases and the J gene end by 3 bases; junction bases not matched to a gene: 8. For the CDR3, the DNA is TGTGCCAGCATGAAGATAGCGGGGAGCTACGAGCAGTACTTC. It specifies CASMKIAGSYEQYF.

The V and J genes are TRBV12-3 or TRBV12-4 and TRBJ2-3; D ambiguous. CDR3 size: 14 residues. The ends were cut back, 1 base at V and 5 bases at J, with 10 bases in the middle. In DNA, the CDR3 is TGTGCCAGCAGTTTAGGACAATTCCAAGATACGCAGTATTTT. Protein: CASSLGQFQDTQYF.